This T cell receptor (beta chain) was captured by sequencing in a study of blood T cell repertoires in COVID-19. On the study more broadly: Sample material is recorded as cDNA or gDNA derived from T cells, B-cell-depleted T cells, or PBMCs.

The CDR3 loop spans 14 amino acids. V lost 1 base and J lost 6; bases outside the gene matches: 5. Germline V gene lookup returns CDR1 SGHVS and CDR2 FQNEAQ. Produced via immunoSEQ multiplex PCR; TCRdb's table is partial and in-frame only. Here the sample spans roughly 250,000 clones, around 82% being singletons. Sample: peripheral blood. This sequence originates from a human donor in a cohort sampled during active COVID-19. The gene calls are TRBV7-8 and TRBJ1-2; 7 bases map to TRBD1. DNA of the CDR3: TGTGCCAGCAGCTTAGGGACAGGCCCTAATGGCTACACCTTC. Amino acids: CASSLGTGPNGYTF.